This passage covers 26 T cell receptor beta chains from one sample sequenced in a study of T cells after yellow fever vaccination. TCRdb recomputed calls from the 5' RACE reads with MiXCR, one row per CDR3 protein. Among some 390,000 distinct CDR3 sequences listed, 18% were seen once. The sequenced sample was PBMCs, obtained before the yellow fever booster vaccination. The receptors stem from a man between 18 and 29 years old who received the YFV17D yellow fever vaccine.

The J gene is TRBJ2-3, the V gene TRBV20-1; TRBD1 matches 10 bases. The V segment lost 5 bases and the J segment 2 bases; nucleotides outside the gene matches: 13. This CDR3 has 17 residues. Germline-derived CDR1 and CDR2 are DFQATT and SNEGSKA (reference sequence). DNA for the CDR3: TGCAGTGCTCAGGGGACAGGGGCCTTAAAAGTCACAGATACGCAGTATTTT. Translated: CSAQGTGALKVTDTQYF.

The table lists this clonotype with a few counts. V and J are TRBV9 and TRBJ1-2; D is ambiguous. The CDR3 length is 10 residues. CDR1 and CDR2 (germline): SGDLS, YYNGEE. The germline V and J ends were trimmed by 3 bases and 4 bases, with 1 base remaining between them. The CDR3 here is CASSGYGYTF. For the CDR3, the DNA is TGTGCCAGCAGCGGCTATGGCTACACCTTC.

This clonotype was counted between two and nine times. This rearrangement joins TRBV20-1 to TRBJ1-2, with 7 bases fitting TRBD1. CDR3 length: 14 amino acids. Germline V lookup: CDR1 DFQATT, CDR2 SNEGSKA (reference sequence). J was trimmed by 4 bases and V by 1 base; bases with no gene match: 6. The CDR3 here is CSARGDRVVYGYTF. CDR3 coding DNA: TGCAGTGCTAGAGGAGACAGGGTGGTCTATGGCTACACCTTC.

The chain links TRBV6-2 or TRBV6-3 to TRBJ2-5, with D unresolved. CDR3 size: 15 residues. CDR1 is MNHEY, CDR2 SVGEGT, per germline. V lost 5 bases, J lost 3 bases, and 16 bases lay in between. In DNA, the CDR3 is TGTGCCAGCAGTCTTAGACTGGGGTGGGAAGAGACCCAGTACTTC. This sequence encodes CASSLRLGWEETQYF.

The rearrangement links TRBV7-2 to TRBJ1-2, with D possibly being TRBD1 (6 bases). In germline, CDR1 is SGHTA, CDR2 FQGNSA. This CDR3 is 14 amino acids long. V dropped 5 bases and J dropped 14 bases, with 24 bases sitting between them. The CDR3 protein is CASSPNWQGWRGTF. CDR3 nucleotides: TGTGCCAGCAGCCCAAACTGGCAGGGCTGGAGGGGGACCTTC.

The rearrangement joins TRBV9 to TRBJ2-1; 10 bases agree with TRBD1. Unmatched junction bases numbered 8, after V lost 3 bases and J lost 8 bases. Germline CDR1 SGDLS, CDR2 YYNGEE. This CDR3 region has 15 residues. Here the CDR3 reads CASSGPGTGVYEQFF. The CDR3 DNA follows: TGTGCCAGCAGCGGGCCCGGGACAGGGGTCTATGAGCAGTTCTTC. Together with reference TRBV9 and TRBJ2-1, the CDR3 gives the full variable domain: DSGVTQTPKHLITATGQRVTLRCSPRSGDLSVYWYQQSLDQGLQFLIQYYNGEERAKGNILERFSAQQFPDLHSELNLSSLELGDSALYFCASSGPGTGVYEQFFGPGTRLTVL.

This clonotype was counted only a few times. CDR3 region: CASSPGVGILPLHF. The CDR3 DNA is TGTGCCAGCAGCCCAGGAGTGGGGATTTTGCCCCTCCACTTT. The rearrangement uses TRBV6-2 or TRBV6-3 and TRBJ1-6; no definite D call. There are 14 residues in the CDR3. V lost 6 bases, J lost 13 bases, and 19 bases lay in between. Germline V gene lookup returns CDR1 MNHEY and CDR2 SVGEGT.

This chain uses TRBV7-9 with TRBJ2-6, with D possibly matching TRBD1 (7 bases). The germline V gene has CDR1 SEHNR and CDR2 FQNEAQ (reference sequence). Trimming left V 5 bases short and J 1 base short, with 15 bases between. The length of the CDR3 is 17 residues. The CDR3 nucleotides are TGTGCCAGCAGCCCCAGGGGGGTGGGGTCTGGGGCCAACGTCCTGACTTTC. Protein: CASSPRGVGSGANVLTF.

The CDR3 DNA is TGTGCCAGCAGCTTGTCTCCCACTTCCGCCCACGGTGAGCAGTTCTTC. Its translation: CASSLSPTSAHGEQFF. This sequence joins TRBV7-3 and TRBJ2-1; D remains unclear. V lost 3 bases, J lost 9 bases, and 21 bases lay in between. Germline CDR1 is SGHTA and CDR2 is FQGTGA. CDR3 length: 16 amino acids.

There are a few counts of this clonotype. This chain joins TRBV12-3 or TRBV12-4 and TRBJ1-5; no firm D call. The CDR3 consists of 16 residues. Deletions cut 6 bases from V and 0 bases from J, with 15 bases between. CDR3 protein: CASSSGWAYSNQPQHF. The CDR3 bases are TGTGCCAGCAGCTCCGGGTGGGCTTATAGCAATCAGCCCCAGCATTTT.

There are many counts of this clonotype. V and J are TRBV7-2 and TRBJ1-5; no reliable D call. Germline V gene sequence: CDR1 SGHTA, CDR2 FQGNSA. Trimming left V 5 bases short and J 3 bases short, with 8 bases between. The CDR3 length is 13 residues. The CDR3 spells CASSKDPNQPQHF. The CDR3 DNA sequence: TGTGCCAGCAGCAAAGATCCCAATCAGCCCCAGCATTTT.

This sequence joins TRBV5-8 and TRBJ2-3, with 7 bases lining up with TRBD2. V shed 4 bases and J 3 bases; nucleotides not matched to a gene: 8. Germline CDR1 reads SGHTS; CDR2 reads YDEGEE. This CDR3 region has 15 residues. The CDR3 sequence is CASSPVSAGTDTQYF. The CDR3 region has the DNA TGTGCCAGCAGCCCCGTTTCAGCGGGGACAGATACGCAGTATTTT.

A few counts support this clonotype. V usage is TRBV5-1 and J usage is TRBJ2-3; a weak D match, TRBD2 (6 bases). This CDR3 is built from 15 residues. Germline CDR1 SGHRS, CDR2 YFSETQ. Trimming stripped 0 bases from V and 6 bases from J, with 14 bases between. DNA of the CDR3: TGCGCCAGCAGCTTGGCCCTAGCGAGTCCCGATACGCAGTATTTT. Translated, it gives CASSLALASPDTQYF.

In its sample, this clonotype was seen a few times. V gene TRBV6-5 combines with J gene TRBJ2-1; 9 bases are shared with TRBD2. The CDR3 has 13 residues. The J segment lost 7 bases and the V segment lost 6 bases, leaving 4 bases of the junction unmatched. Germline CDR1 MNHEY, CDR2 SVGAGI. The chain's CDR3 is CASRVAGVNEQFF. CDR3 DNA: TGTGCCAGCAGGGTAGCGGGGGTGAATGAGCAGTTCTTC.

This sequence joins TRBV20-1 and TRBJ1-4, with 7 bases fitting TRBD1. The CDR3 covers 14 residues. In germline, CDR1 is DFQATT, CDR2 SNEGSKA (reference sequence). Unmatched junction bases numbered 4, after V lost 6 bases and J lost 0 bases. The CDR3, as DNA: TGCAGTGCGGGAGGGACAGCAACTAATGAAAAACTGTTTTTT. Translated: CSAGGTATNEKLFF.

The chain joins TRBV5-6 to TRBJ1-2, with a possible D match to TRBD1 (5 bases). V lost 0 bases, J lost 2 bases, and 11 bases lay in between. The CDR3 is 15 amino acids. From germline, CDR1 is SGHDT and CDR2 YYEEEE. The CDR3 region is CASSLGRQGNYGYTF. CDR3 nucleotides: TGTGCCAGCAGCTTGGGGCGGCAGGGCAACTATGGCTACACCTTC.

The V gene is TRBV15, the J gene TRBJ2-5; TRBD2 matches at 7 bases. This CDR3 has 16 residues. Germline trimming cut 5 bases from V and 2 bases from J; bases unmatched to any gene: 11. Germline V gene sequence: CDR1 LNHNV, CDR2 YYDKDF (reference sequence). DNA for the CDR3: TGTGCCACCAGCCGTGCTAGCGGTCGCCTTCAAGAGACCCAGTACTTC. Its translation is CATSRASGRLQETQYF.

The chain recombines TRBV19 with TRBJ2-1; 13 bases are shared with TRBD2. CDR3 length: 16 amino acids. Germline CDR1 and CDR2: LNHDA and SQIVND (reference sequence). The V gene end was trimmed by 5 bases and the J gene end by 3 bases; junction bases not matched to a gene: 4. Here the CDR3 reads CASSPRTSGGYNEQFF. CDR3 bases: TGTGCCAGTAGTCCCAGGACTAGCGGGGGCTACAATGAGCAGTTCTTC.

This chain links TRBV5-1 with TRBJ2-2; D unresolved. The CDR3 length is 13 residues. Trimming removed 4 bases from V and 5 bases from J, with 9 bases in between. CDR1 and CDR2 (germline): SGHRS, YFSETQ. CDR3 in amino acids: CASSRHETGELFF. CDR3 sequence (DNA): TGCGCCAGCAGCCGACACGAGACCGGGGAGCTGTTTTTT.

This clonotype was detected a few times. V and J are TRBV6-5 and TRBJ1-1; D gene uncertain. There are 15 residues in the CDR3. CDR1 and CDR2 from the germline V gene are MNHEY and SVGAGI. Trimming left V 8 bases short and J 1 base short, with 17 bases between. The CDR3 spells CASHLDVRGNTEAFF. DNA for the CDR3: TGTGCCAGCCATCTGGACGTCCGCGGGAACACTGAAGCTTTCTTT.

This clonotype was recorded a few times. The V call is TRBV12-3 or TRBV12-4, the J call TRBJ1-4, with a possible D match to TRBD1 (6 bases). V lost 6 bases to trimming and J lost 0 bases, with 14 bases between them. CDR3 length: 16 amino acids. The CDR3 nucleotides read TGTGCCAGCAGCTCCGGGACAAGAGCAACTAATGAAAAACTGTTTTTT. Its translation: CASSSGTRATNEKLFF.

CDR3 sequence reads: CASSRGGLESYEQYF. The DNA of the CDR3 is TGTGCCAGCAGCCGAGGGGGGCTGGAATCCTACGAGCAGTACTTC. The gene calls are TRBV3-1 and TRBJ2-7; D possibly uses TRBD1 or TRBD2 (6 bases each). Trimming took 4 bases from V and 1 from J, leaving 14 bases between them. The V gene's germline CDR1 is LGHDT and CDR2 YNNKEL (reference sequence). The CDR3 is 15 amino acids.

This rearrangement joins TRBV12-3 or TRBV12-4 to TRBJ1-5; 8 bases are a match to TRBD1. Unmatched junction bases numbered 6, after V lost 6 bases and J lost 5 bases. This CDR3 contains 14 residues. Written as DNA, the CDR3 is TGTGCCAGCAGGAGACAGGGGTTCTATCAGCCCCAGCATTTT. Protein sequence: CASRRQGFYQPQHF.

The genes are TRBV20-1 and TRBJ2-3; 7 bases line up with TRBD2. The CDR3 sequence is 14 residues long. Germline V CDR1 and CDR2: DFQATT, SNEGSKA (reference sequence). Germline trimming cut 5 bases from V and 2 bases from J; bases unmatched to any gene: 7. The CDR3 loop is CSACSRELTDTQYF. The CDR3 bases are TGCAGTGCTTGTTCGCGGGAGCTCACAGATACGCAGTATTTT.

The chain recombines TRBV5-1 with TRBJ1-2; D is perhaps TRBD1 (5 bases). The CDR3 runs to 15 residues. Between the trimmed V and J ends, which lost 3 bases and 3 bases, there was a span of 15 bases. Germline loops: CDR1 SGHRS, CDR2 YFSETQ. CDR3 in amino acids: CASSSGTAGDYGYTF. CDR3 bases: TGCGCCAGCAGCTCTGGGACGGCTGGCGACTATGGCTACACCTTC.

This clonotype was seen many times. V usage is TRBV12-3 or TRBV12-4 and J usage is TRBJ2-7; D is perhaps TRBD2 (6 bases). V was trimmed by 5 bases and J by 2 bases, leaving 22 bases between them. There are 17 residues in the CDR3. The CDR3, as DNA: TGTGCCAGCAGTCCCCGGATAGGAGGACTAAATGCCTACGAGCAGTACTTC. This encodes CASSPRIGGLNAYEQYF.